This record concerns one T cell receptor (beta chain) sequence. Its antigen remains unidentified. CDR1 and CDR2 (germline): MRHNA, SNTAGT. Trimming took 5 bases from V and 3 from J; bases not matched to a gene: 1. The CDR3 extends over 13 amino acids. Tregs were sorted as CD4+CD25+CD127-/low cells. TCRdb passed the 5' RACE reads through MiXCR, listing each CDR3 protein once. The sample lists about 7,000 distinct CDR3 sequences, approximately 70% occurring once. Points from the study as a whole: The TCR gene usage of tumor memory CD4+ T cells clustered together with blood and lymph node memory CD4+ cells and with lymph node naive CD4+ cells. Greatest tumor Treg TCR overlap was with tumor naive CD4+ cells.

Material for sequencing was tumor-infiltrating Tregs sorted from the breast tumor. The V and J genes are TRBV6-4 and TRBJ2-5; 9 nucleotides line up with TRBD1. This TCR was recovered from a female donor with breast cancer. CDR3 in amino acids: CASSRTGEETQYF. The CDR3 coding sequence is TGTGCCAGCAGTAGGACAGGGGAAGAGACCCAGTACTTC.